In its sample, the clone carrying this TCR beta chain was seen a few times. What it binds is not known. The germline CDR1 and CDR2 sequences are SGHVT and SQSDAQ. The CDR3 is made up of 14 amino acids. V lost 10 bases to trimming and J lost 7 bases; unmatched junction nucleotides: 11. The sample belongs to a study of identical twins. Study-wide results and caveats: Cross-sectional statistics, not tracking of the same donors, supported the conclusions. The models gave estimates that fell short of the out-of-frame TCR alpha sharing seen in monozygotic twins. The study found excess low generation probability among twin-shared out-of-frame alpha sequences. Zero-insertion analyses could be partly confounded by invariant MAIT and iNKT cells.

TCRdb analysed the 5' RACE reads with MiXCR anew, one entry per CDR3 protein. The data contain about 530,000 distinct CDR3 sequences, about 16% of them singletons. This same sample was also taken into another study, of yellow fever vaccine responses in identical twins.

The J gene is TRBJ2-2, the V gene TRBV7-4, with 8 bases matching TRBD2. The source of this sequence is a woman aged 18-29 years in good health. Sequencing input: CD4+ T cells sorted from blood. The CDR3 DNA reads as TGTGCCACCGGGACTAGAGTTATCTGCGGGGAGCTGTTTTTT. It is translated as CATGTRVICGELFF.